This T cell receptor beta chain was observed in a study of CD8+CD57+ T cells in acquired aplastic anemia. Trimming shortened V by 6 bases and J by 3 bases, and 12 bases separated the two germline ends. The CDR3 is made up of 13 amino acids. Looked up from germline, CDR1 is DFQATT and CDR2 is SNEGSKA (reference sequence). Genomic DNA, the template, was used for profiling of the TCR beta VDJ and CDR3. TCRdb analysed the reads with MiXCR anew, one entry per CDR3 protein. The repertoire has about 130,000 distinct CDR3 sequences, around 48% of them found once; the top ten carry around 2.3%. The clonotype was recovered from a human donor in good health, serving as a control. This chain connects TRBV20-1 to TRBJ2-1, with unresolved D. The specimen was sorted CD4+, CD8+, or CD8+CD57+ T cells (not recorded which) from PBMCs. The CDR3 here is CSARPGNYNEQFF. As DNA, the CDR3 is TGCAGTGCCAGACCGGGTAACTACAATGAGCAGTTCTTC.